This TCR beta chain is from a study of shared clonotypes between healthy human individuals. Study-wide context: The study drew on two women and three men aged 18 to 49 as donors.

The authors split each subset's genomic DNA evenly across several immunoSEQ plates. Replicate PCRs for unsorted PBMC used roughly 320 ng DNA (around 30,000 T cell genomes). Researchers sequenced unsorted PBMC DNA using ten immunoSEQ deep assay plates. Assay used: immunoSEQ multiplex PCR; TCRdb lists only in-frame clones, some missing. The sample carries 400,000 to 500,000 clones, less than 80% recorded once. V was pared by 6 bases and J by 2 bases, with 8 bases of the junction left unmatched. The CDR3 sequence is 15 residues long. Germline V CDR1 and CDR2: SGDLS, YYNGEE. Sequencing was carried out using PBMCs. The chain is built from TRBV9 and TRBJ2-5, with 9 bases lining up with TRBD2. This sequence was found in a woman aged 35 to 49 in good health. Some clones in this sample may be carry-over from other donors' samples. As DNA, the CDR3 is TGTGCCAGCACGCGGGGGGGACTACCTCAAGAGACCCAGTACTTC. As protein: CASTRGGLPQETQYF. The full variable domain, completed using reference TRBV9 and TRBJ2-5, is DSGVTQTPKHLITATGQRVTLRCSPRSGDLSVYWYQQSLDQGLQFLIQYYNGEERAKGNILERFSAQQFPDLHSELNLSSLELGDSALYFCASTRGGLPQETQYFGPGTRLLVL.